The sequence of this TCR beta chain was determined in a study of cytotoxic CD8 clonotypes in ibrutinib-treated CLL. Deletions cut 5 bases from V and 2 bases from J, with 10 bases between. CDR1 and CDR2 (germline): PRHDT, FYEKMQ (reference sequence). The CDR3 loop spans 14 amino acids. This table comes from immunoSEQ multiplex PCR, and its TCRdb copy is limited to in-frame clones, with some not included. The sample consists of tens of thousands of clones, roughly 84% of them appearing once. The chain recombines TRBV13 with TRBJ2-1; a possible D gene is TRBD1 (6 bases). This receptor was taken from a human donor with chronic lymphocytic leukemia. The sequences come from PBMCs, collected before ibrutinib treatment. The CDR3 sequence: CASSRDTTYNEQFF. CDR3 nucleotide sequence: TGTGCCAGCAGCCGGGACACAACCTACAATGAGCAGTTCTTC.